The source of this T cell receptor beta chain is a study of T-cell memory formation after mild COVID-19. Findings of the study overall: Within pre-infection memory, some responding clones were found, suggesting cross-reactive memory joined. Clones shrinking from day 15 to 85 showed even CD4/CD8 mixes; later expanders tilted CD4+. Contracting CD4+ clones were located mainly in CM and EM, and CD8+ clones in EMRA.

V was clipped by 4 bases and J by 8 bases, with 8 bases between them. This CDR3 comprises 10 residues. Germline V gene lookup returns CDR1 DFQATT and CDR2 SNEGSKA (reference sequence). In the case of this clonotype: Antigen specificity is unknown.

Constant-segment primers were used for 5'RACE, and the resulting TCR alpha and TCR beta cDNA libraries carried sample barcodes and UMIs. TCRdb re-called the 5' RACE reads with MiXCR, one entry per CDR3 protein. This sample has some 200,000 distinct CDR3 sequences, with 9.5% found just once. The sequence was obtained from a young man who had mild COVID-19 (a few samples of this study predate the infection). Cell type and time point are not known. What was sequenced was PBMCs or a T cell subset sorted from them (not recorded which). The chain joins TRBV20-1 to TRBJ1-2, with no clear D. As DNA, the CDR3 is TGCAGTGCTAAAGACAACGGCTACACCTTC. Its protein product is CSAKDNGYTF.